These 15 T cell receptor beta chains were sequenced from one sample in a study of breast tumors, draining lymph nodes, adjacent tissues. TCRdb recomputed calls from the multiplex PCR reads with MiXCR, one row per CDR3 protein. The table has 160,000 or so distinct CDR3 sequences, approximately 30% seen once; the top ten hold over 3.5%. Breast cancer patients provided tissue from their axillary draining lymph nodes. Specimen: axillary lymph node tissue. The receptor set was obtained from a female donor with breast cancer. Some clones in this sample may be carry-over from other donors' samples.

There are many counts of this clonotype. This may be a read error: a much more frequent sequence differs by one nucleotide. The chain has TRBV6-5 and TRBJ1-6; D unclear. Germline loops: CDR1 MNHEY, CDR2 SVGAGI. Between the trimmed V and J ends, which lost 5 bases and 8 bases, there was a span of 22 bases. CDR3 length equals 17 residues. The chain's CDR3 is CASSPLLWTDRYSPLHF. The DNA of the CDR3 is TGTGCCAGCAGTCCCCTACTCTGGACGGACCGATATTCACCCCTCCACTTT.

This clonotype was recorded at least ten times. The chain recombines TRBV24-1 with TRBJ2-7; possibly TRBD1 for D (6 bases). Looked up from germline, CDR1 is KGHDR and CDR2 is SFDVKD. There are 13 residues in the CDR3. The germline V and J ends were trimmed by 5 bases and 5 bases, with 12 bases remaining between them. The CDR3: CATSGDRFHEQYF. The CDR3, as DNA: TGTGCCACCAGTGGAGACAGGTTTCACGAGCAGTACTTC.

This clonotype has a count of ten or more. The J gene is TRBJ2-3, the V gene TRBV5-5, with D maybe TRBD1 (5 bases). This CDR3 region has 12 residues. V shed 0 bases and J shed 7 bases, with 6 bases lying between them. Looked up from germline, CDR1 is SGHKS and CDR2 is YYEKEE (reference sequence). Here the CDR3 DNA reads TGTGCCAGCAGCTTGGCAGGGAATACGCAGTATTTT. This codes for CASSLAGNTQYF.

The sample holds a few counts of this clonotype. This could be a read error, since a much larger clone is one nucleotide away. The gene calls are TRBV13 and TRBJ2-2, with 7 bases lining up with TRBD2. Germline values: CDR1 PRHDT, CDR2 FYEKMQ (reference sequence). The CDR3 runs to 16 residues. After removal of 2 bases from V and 5 bases from J, the junction contained 8 bases not matched to a gene. The CDR3 DNA follows: TGTGCCAGCAGCTTACGTTGGCGGGAGCTGACCGGGGAGCTGTTTTTT. It encodes CASSLRWRELTGELFF.

A word on this clonotype: A much larger clone differs by one base, so this may be a read error. The V call is TRBV5-5, the J call TRBJ2-2, with D possibly matching TRBD1 (5 bases). Trimming took off 2 bases at V and 6 bases at J, with 14 bases between the two ends. The CDR3 consists of 15 residues. In germline, CDR1 is SGHKS, CDR2 YYEKEE (reference sequence). This CDR3 is CASSLGAALPGELFF. CDR3 DNA: TGTGCCAGCAGCTTAGGGGCAGCCCTCCCCGGGGAGCTGTTTTTT.

In the case of this clonotype: Just one base apart from a much larger clone, this may be a read error. The J gene is TRBJ2-1, the V gene TRBV9; 8 nucleotides align to TRBD2. Germline CDR1 and CDR2: SGDLS and YYNGEE. CDR3 size: 16 residues. The trim removed 4 bases at V and 8 bases at J, leaving 14 bases unmatched. The CDR3, as DNA: TGTGCCAGCAGCTCTTCGGGAAGCGGGGGATACGATGAGCAGTTCTTC. Its protein product is CASSSSGSGGYDEQFF.

The chain links TRBV12-3 or TRBV12-4 to TRBJ1-1; 8 nucleotides agree with TRBD1. Trimming took 6 bases from V and 4 from J; bases not matched to a gene: 4. CDR3 length equals 13 residues. CDR3 in DNA: TGTGCCAGCAGGCGGACAGGGACCACTGAAGCTTTCTTT. The encoded protein is CASRRTGTTEAFF.

J is TRBJ1-1 and V is TRBV5-1; D possibly corresponds to TRBD1 (5 bases). The length of the CDR3 is 15 residues. Trimming pared 0 bases from V and 1 base from J, leaving 10 bases between. The germline gives CDR1 SGHRS, CDR2 YFSETQ. CDR3 coding DNA: TGCGCCAGCAGCTTGGGGGACTTACCGAACACTGAAGCTTTCTTT. This gives the protein CASSLGDLPNTEAFF.

This clonotype was counted at least ten times. This chain uses TRBV11-2 with TRBJ1-5; no definite D call. Germline loops: CDR1 SGHAT, CDR2 FQNNGV. V was shortened by 5 bases and J by 5 bases, with 10 bases between the two germline ends. The CDR3 is 13 amino acids. The CDR3 is CASSPNRDQPQHF. CDR3 DNA: TGTGCCAGCAGCCCAAACCGGGATCAGCCCCAGCATTTT.

A word on this clonotype: The junction and the germline gene differ at one end; a read error may be behind it. This chain connects TRBV7-3 to TRBJ1-4, with TRBD1 identical over 8 bases. Per germline, CDR1 SGHTA and CDR2 FQGTGA. The CDR3 has 15 amino acids. The CDR3: CASSPSGTGREKLLF. CDR3 DNA sequence: TGTGCCAGCAGCCCATCCGGGACAGGTCGCGAAAAACTGCTTTTT.

This clonotype was recorded at least ten times. V and J are TRBV5-6 and TRBJ2-7; 12 bases are a match to TRBD1. CDR3 size: 16 residues. V lost 1 base, J lost 1 base, and 3 bases stayed unmatched. CDR1 and CDR2 (germline): SGHDT, YYEEEE. The CDR3 is CASSLPGQGASYEQYF. The CDR3 region has the DNA TGTGCCAGCAGCTTGCCGGGACAGGGGGCGTCCTACGAGCAGTACTTC.

At least ten counts were recorded for this clonotype. This sequence joins TRBV12-3 or TRBV12-4 and TRBJ2-1; either TRBD1 or TRBD2 may fit D (6 bases each). Between the trimmed V and J ends, which lost 2 bases and 2 bases, there was a span of 10 bases. This CDR3 is built from 15 residues. The CDR3 DNA sequence: TGTGCCAGCAGTTTAAGGGGGAGGACCTACAATGAGCAGTTCTTC. Translating it yields CASSLRGRTYNEQFF.

This clonotype was detected many times. This may arise from a read error, as a much more abundant clone is one base away. The rearrangement uses TRBV20-1 and TRBJ1-6; D is unresolved. The CDR3 is made up of 12 amino acids. Germline lookup yields CDR1 DFQATT and CDR2 SNEGSKA (reference sequence). This CDR3 is CSAREANSPPHF. In DNA form, the CDR3 reads TGCAGTGCTAGGGAAGCTAATTCACCCCCCCACTTT.

This clonotype was observed a handful of times. Given a much more abundant clone one base away, this may be a read error. The rearrangement uses TRBV20-1 and TRBJ2-7, with TRBD2 matching 8 bases. The germline CDR1 and CDR2 sequences are DFQATT and SNEGSKA (reference sequence). The CDR3 runs 14 residues. V dropped 0 bases and J dropped 3; count of bases not matched to a gene: 4. In nucleotides, the CDR3 is TGCAGTGCTAGAGATGAGCGGGGGCTCTACGAGCAGTACTTC. Translated: CSARDERGLYEQYF.

There are many counts of this clonotype. V is TRBV24-1 and J is TRBJ2-6; D is undetermined. V gave up 6 bases and J gave up 0 bases, with 8 bases separating them. CDR3 length: 15 residues. Germline values: CDR1 KGHDR, CDR2 SFDVKD. The CDR3 spells CATSNWDSGANVLTF. The DNA for the CDR3 is TGTGCCACCAGTAACTGGGACTCTGGGGCCAACGTCCTGACTTTC.